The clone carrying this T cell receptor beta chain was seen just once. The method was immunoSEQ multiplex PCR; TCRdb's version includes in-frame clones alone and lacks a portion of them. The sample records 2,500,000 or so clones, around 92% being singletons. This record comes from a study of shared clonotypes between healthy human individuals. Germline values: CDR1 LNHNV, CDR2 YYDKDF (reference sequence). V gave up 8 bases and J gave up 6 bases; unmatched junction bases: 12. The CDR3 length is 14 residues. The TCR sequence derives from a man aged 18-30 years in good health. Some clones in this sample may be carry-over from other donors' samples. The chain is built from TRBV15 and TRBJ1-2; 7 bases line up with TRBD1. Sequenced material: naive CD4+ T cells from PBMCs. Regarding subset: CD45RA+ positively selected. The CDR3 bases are TGTGCCACCGCGACATTGGGGGACAGCGATGGCTACACCTTC. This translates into CATATLGDSDGYTF.